This T cell receptor (beta chain) was identified during a study of CD4 T cells in relation to SARS-CoV-2 and coronaviruses. The overall study: PBMCs were cultured with antigen for over 8 days before TCR beta sequencing. Controls used an HIV-1 Nef peptide pool or no peptide.

This clone was recorded a few times. Its antigen is unidentified. CD4+ T cells from unexposed donors were obtained before the COVID-19 pandemic (2011-2018). The cells were cultured for about ten days before CD4+ T cells were isolated. Testing used SARS-CoV-2 S/N and four cold-coronavirus spikes on unexposed-donor CD4+ T cells, cells permitting. Study conclusions and caveats: About 65% of donors had memory CD4+ clonotypes crossrecognizing SARS-CoV-2 and common cold coronavirus spike.

The protocol was immunoSEQ multiplex PCR, while the TCRdb copy is restricted to in-frame clones and leaves out a portion. Among 19,000 or so clones, more than 75% were seen once, and the ten largest hold around 20%. V lost 4 bases to trimming and J lost 5 bases; unmatched junction nucleotides: 6. Germline loops: CDR1 MDHEN, CDR2 SYDVKM. CDR3 length: 14 amino acids. This TCR was recovered from a human donor in good health. The sample taken for sequencing was CD4+ T cells from PBMCs, cultured in vitro. This chain joins TRBV28 and TRBJ2-5; the match to TRBD1 covers 8 bases. The CDR3 region is CASSSGQGMETQYF. For the CDR3, the DNA is TGTGCCAGCAGTTCTGGACAGGGTATGGAGACCCAGTACTTC.